This T cell receptor (beta chain) stems from a study of Ad26.COV2.S vaccination and SARS-CoV-2 variants. Sequenced by immunoSEQ multiplex PCR; TCRdb stores in-frame clones only, minus some. The sample consists of approximately 340,000 clones, about 92% of them appearing once. A word on this clone: Its antigen is unidentified.

CDR3 length: 15 residues. Study-wide results and caveats: Post-vaccination spike-specific CD8+ and CD4+ T cell responses reportedly had substantial breadth. Possible underestimation of total T cell responses by the TCR breadth and depth analyses was noted. While placebo recipients had lower spike-specific TCR breadth, vaccine recipients had more. Those who received vaccine or placebo ended up with similar non-spike TCR breadth.

This chain joins TRBV21-1 and TRBJ1-4. TRBV21-1 is shown as a pseudogene. This TCR was recovered from a human donor who had recovered from COVID-19. The starting material was peripheral blood, obtained after recovery from COVID-19. DNA for the CDR3: TGTGCCAGCAGGGGAGACGGTGGACTTAATGAAAAACTGTTTTTT. Its protein product is CASRGDGGLNEKLFF.